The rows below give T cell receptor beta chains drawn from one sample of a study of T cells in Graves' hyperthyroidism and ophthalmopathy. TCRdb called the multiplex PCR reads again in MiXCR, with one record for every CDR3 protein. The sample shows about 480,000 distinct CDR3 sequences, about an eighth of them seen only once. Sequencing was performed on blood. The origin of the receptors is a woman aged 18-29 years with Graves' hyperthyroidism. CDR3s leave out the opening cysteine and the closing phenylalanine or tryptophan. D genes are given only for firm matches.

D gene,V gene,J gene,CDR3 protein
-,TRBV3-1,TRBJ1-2,ASSLTEIYGYT
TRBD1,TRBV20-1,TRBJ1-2,SASARGFDYGYT
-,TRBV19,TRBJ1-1,ATGGGGTEAF
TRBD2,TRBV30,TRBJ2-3,AWSQTSGATDTQY
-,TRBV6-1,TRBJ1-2,ASTDQGIYGYT
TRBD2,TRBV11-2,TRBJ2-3,ASSLVLAGPNTRDTQY
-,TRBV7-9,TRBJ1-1,ASSPEGGPEAF
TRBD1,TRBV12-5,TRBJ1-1,ASGRTGKTEAF
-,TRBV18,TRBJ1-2,ASEPGLASYGYT
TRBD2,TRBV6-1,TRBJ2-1,ASSQPLSGSSYNEQF
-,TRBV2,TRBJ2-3,ASSEGRVWTDTQY
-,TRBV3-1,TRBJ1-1,ASSHLSTWGMNTEAF
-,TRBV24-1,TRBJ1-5,ATSDLPGTQH
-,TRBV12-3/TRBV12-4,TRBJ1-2,ASSLSTTGYT